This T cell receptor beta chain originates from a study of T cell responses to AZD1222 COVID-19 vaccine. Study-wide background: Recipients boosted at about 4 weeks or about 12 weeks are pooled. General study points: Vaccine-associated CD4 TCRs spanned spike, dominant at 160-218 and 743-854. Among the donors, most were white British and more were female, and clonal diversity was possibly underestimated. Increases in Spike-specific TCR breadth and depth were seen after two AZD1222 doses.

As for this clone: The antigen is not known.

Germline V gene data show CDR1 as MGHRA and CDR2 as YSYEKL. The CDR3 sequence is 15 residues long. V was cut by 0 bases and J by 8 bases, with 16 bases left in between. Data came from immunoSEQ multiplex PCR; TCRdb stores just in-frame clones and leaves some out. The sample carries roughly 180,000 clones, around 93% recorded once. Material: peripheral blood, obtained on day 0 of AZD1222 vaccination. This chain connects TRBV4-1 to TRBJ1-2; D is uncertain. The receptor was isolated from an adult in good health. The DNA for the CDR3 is TGCGCCAGCAGCCAAGATCCCGACACCTTTTCCGGCTACACCTTC. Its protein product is CASSQDPDTFSGYTF.